This T cell receptor (beta chain) was captured by sequencing in a study of T cell responses to AZD1222 COVID-19 vaccine. This table comes from immunoSEQ multiplex PCR, and its TCRdb copy is limited to in-frame clones, with some not included. The sample lists 110,000 to 150,000 clones, around 90% occurring once. V was pared by 7 bases and J by 6 bases, with 10 bases of the junction left unmatched. Germline V CDR1 and CDR2: SQVTM, ANQGSEA. This CDR3 has 13 residues. The source was peripheral blood, collected 28 days after the second AZD1222 dose. The receptor was derived from an adult who received the AZD1222 COVID-19 vaccine. The chain is built from TRBV29-1 and TRBJ1-1; 8 bases are shared with TRBD1. CDR3 DNA: TGCAGCGCAGCAGACAGGGGACAGTCTGAAGCTTTCTTT. Amino acids: CSAADRGQSEAFF.